What follows are 26 T cell receptor beta chains derived from one specimen sequenced in a study of beta chain features in type 1 diabetes. What these receptors recognize is not known. Expressed TCRB transcripts were sequenced because the entire RNA isolate underwent reverse transcription. Sequencing used immunoSEQ multiplex PCR; TCRdb keeps in-frame clones, though not all of them. Here the sample spans roughly 51,000 clones, around 56% being singletons. Findings of the study overall: Significant though moderate, a shortening of TCRB CDR3s appeared in all four CD4+ subsets of Type 1 diabetes patients.

Sequencing used Tregs from blood. The receptors here all came from a woman between 40 and 55 years old with type 1 diabetes.

The chain uses TRBV7-2 and TRBJ2-5; D unclear. CDR1 SGHTA and CDR2 FQGNSA come from the germline V gene. With 2 bases removed from V and 1 base from J, the gap between germline ends came to 5 bases. The CDR3 extends over 13 amino acids. CDR3: CASSLSIQETQYF. In DNA form, the CDR3 reads TGTGCCAGCAGCTTATCAATCCAAGAGACCCAGTACTTC.

The chain links TRBV6-5 to TRBJ2-2; D unresolved. The CDR3 is made up of 12 amino acids. Germline lookup yields CDR1 MNHEY and CDR2 SVGAGI. Trimming took off 9 bases at V and 1 base at J, with 6 bases between the two ends. CDR3 loop: CASSGNTGELFF. The CDR3 coding sequence is TGTGCCAGTTCAGGGAACACCGGGGAGCTGTTTTTT.

This clone showed up just a few times. Here the CDR3 reads CASSSRSGTGELFF. CDR3 DNA sequence: TGTGCCAGCAGTTCCCGCTCCGGTACCGGGGAGCTGTTTTTT. This rearrangement joins TRBV7-9 to TRBJ2-2; D is undetermined. V lost 6 bases, J lost 5 bases, and 13 bases lay in between. CDR1 and CDR2 from the germline V gene are SEHNR and FQNEAQ (reference sequence). The CDR3 length is 14 residues.

The DNA for the CDR3 is TGCGCCAGCAGCCAAGATACCTCTAGGACGGACAAAAGCTACGAGCAGTACTTC. This gives the protein CASSQDTSRTDKSYEQYF. This chain connects TRBV4-3 to TRBJ2-5, with a possible D match to TRBD1 (5 bases). The last part of the DNA fits TRBJ2-7 better; the J call may be wrong. CDR3 size: 18 residues. CDR1 is LGHNA and CDR2 is YSLEER in the germline V gene.

This CDR3 reads CASSLGLAIYEQYF. The CDR3 nucleotides read TGCGCCAGCAGCTTGGGACTAGCCATCTACGAGCAGTACTTC. V usage is TRBV5-1 and J usage is TRBJ2-7; 7 bases are shared with TRBD2. The V gene end was trimmed by 0 bases and the J gene end by 3 bases; junction bases not matched to a gene: 3. Looked up from germline, CDR1 is SGHRS and CDR2 is YFSETQ. The CDR3 has 14 amino acids.

The gene calls are TRBV6-1 and TRBJ1-6; maybe TRBD1 (5 bases). The CDR3 spans 16 residues. Germline CDR1 reads MNHNS; CDR2 reads SASEGT. Trimming removed 4 bases from V and 0 bases from J, with 10 bases in between. The CDR3 nucleotides are TGTGCCAGCAGTGTCAGGGTGAGCTCCTATAATTCACCCCTCCACTTT. Translated, it gives CASSVRVSSYNSPLHF.

The V and J genes are TRBV12-5 and TRBJ2-2; 10 bases line up with TRBD1. The length of the CDR3 is 14 residues. Germline V CDR1 and CDR2: LGHNT, FRNRAP. The V and J ends lost 6 bases and 6 bases, in that order; junction bases with no gene match: 4. The CDR3 reads CASGGQGRSGELFF. Here the CDR3 DNA reads TGTGCTAGTGGGGGACAGGGGAGGTCCGGGGAGCTGTTTTTT. Drawing the rest from reference TRBV12-5 and TRBJ2-2, the complete variable domain is DARVTQTPRHKVTEMGQEVTMRCQPILGHNTVFWYRQTMMQGLELLAYFRNRAPLDDSGMPKDRFSAEMPDATLATLKIQPSEPRDSAVYFCASGGQGRSGELFFGEGSRLTVL.

This clone counts as medium-sized (0.01 to 0.1%). The chain links TRBV13 to TRBJ1-1, with 8 bases identical to TRBD1. Germline values: CDR1 PRHDT, CDR2 FYEKMQ (reference sequence). This CDR3 has 13 amino acids. The V segment lost 0 bases and the J segment 11 bases; nucleotides outside the gene matches: 5. CDR3 loop: CASSLGSRGLAFF. In DNA, the CDR3 is TGTGCCAGCAGCTTAGGGAGCAGGGGGCTGGCTTTCTTT.

This clone was found a few times. The chain uses TRBV18 and TRBJ2-3; TRBD1 is a possible D gene (5 bases). The CDR3 is made up of 12 amino acids. Germline loops: CDR1 KGHSH, CDR2 LQKENI. V was cut by 3 bases and J by 8 bases, with 9 bases left in between. Written as DNA, the CDR3 is TGTGCCAGCTCACCCACAGGCGTTACGCAGTATTTT. Translating gives CASSPTGVTQYF.

The chain carries TRBV7-9 and TRBJ1-1; no firm D call. Germline V CDR1 and CDR2: SEHNR, FQNEAQ (reference sequence). The CDR3 sequence is 17 residues long. Trimming left V 5 bases short and J 4 bases short, with 23 bases between. CDR3 sequence reads: CASSHTGWQKYVTEAFF. The DNA of the CDR3 is TGTGCCAGCAGCCATACCGGGTGGCAGAAGTATGTCACTGAAGCTTTCTTT.

This clone was observed a single time. The rearrangement links TRBV28 to TRBJ2-3; tentatively, D is TRBD1 (6 bases). The germline CDR1 and CDR2 sequences are MDHEN and SYDVKM. The CDR3 has 18 residues. V dropped 1 base and J dropped 0 bases, with 17 bases sitting between them. CDR3 sequence (DNA): TGTGCCAGCAGTTTATTGGGGTTGGGGACAACTAGCACAGATACGCAGTATTTT. This sequence encodes CASSLLGLGTTSTDTQYF.

The chain couples TRBV7-2 to TRBJ1-6, with no clear D. V was clipped by 5 bases and J by 6 bases, with 17 bases between them. CDR3 length: 16 residues. Germline V lookup: CDR1 SGHTA, CDR2 FQGNSA. The CDR3: CASSGLRRKLNSPLHF. In DNA, the CDR3 is TGTGCCAGCAGCGGACTGCGTCGGAAACTTAATTCACCCCTCCACTTT.

The rearrangement uses TRBV9 and TRBJ2-5; D is undetermined. The CDR3 length is 15 residues. The V gene's germline CDR1 is SGDLS and CDR2 YYNGEE. Trimming pared 4 bases from V and 5 bases from J, leaving 18 bases between. The CDR3 DNA is TGTGCCAGCAGCCCGTTTTCGGAGAGCTCGGAGACCCAGTACTTC. Protein product: CASSPFSESSETQYF. The variable domain in full, completed from reference TRBV9 and TRBJ2-5, reads DSGVTQTPKHLITATGQRVTLRCSPRSGDLSVYWYQQSLDQGLQFLIQYYNGEERAKGNILERFSAQQFPDLHSELNLSSLELGDSALYFCASSPFSESSETQYFGPGTRLLVL.

In this sample, this clone turned up a few times. V usage is TRBV5-6 and J usage is TRBJ2-2, with a possible D match to TRBD2 (5 bases). This CDR3 spans 13 amino acids. Per the germline V gene, CDR1 is SGHDT and CDR2 is YYEEEE. Trimming shortened V by 4 bases and J by 5 bases, and 9 bases separated the two germline ends. The CDR3 bases are TGTGCCAGCAGCCGGACTGTGACCGGGGAGCTGTTTTTT. Translation gives CASSRTVTGELFF.

The rearrangement uses TRBV7-3 and TRBJ1-2, with D tentatively TRBD1 (5 bases). CDR1 is SGHTA and CDR2 is FQGTGA in the germline V gene. The CDR3 totals 14 residues. The V gene lost 4 bases and the J gene lost 5 bases, with 14 bases spanning the gap. The CDR3 is CASSSGPGVYGYTF. CDR3 DNA sequence: TGTGCCAGCAGCTCAGGACCGGGGGTGTATGGCTACACCTTC.

This clone came up a few times. The genes are TRBV28 and TRBJ1-3, with a weak D call TRBD1 (6 bases). V was pared by 5 bases and J by 5 bases, with 16 bases between. In germline, CDR1 is MDHEN, CDR2 SYDVKM. The CDR3 has 15 amino acids. The CDR3 region has the DNA TGTGCCAGCAGTCGATTCTGGACAGAGAGAAACACCATATATTTT. Encoded protein: CASSRFWTERNTIYF. Complete variable domain (other parts from reference TRBV28 and TRBJ1-3): DVKVTQSSRYLVKRTGEKVFLECVQDMDHENMFWYRQDPGLGLRLIYFSYDVKMKEKGDIPEGYSVSREKKERFSLILESASTNQTSMYLCASSRFWTERNTIYFGEGSWLTVV.

This clone was detected a few times. The V gene is TRBV9, the J gene TRBJ1-1; 8 bases line up with TRBD1. Per the germline V gene, CDR1 is SGDLS and CDR2 is YYNGEE. The CDR3 is 15 residues long. Germline trimming cut 0 bases from V and 5 bases from J; bases unmatched to any gene: 6. The CDR3 DNA sequence: TGTGCCAGCAGCGTAGGAGGACAGGGAAATACTGAAGCTTTCTTT. Protein sequence: CASSVGGQGNTEAFF.

This CDR3 is CASSEAGVGTQYF. CDR3 DNA: TGTGCCAGCAGTGAGGCGGGAGTGGGTACGCAGTATTTT. V is TRBV6-4 and J is TRBJ2-3, with 7 bases fitting TRBD2. From germline, CDR1 is MRHNA and CDR2 SNTAGT. CDR3 length: 13 residues. Trimming at V came to 3 bases and at J to 8 bases, leaving 5 bases not matched to a gene.

This clone was counted between two and nine times. CDR3 DNA sequence: TGTGCCAGCATGGCCGGGTGGGCTAATGAAAAACTGTTTTTT. This sequence encodes CASMAGWANEKLFF. The J gene is TRBJ1-4, the V gene TRBV6-5; D gene uncertain. Trimming pared 7 bases from V and 3 bases from J, leaving 12 bases between. The CDR3 sequence is 14 residues long. The V gene's germline CDR1 is MNHEY and CDR2 SVGAGI.

The J gene is TRBJ1-1, the V gene TRBV11-2, with 7 bases aligning to TRBD1. The CDR3 is 15 amino acids. The ends lost 0 bases at V and 3 bases at J; junction bases unmatched: 4. CDR1 is SGHAT, CDR2 FQNNGV, per germline. Written as DNA, the CDR3 is TGTGCCAGCAGCTTAGATTCGACAGGGTACACTGAAGCTTTCTTT. Translating it yields CASSLDSTGYTEAFF.

The genes are TRBV25-1 and TRBJ1-2; D unresolved. The CDR3 is made up of 14 amino acids. Germline V CDR1 and CDR2: MGHDK, SYGVNS. The V end was cut by 1 base, the J end by 0 bases, with 6 bases between. Here the CDR3 DNA reads TGTGCCAGCAGTGAATCTAGCCCTAACTATGGCTACACCTTC. It encodes CASSESSPNYGYTF.

The rearrangement joins TRBV28 to TRBJ2-7; D is uncertain. This CDR3 spans 14 amino acids. The germline V gene has CDR1 MDHEN and CDR2 SYDVKM. V was shortened by 8 bases and J by 3 bases, with 17 bases between the two germline ends. Written as DNA, the CDR3 is TGTGCCAGCGAGTCCTCGGGTAGTGGCTACGAGCAGTACTTC. Protein product: CASESSGSGYEQYF.

The V gene is TRBV6-6, the J gene TRBJ1-5, with D hard to call. CDR3 length equals 14 residues. The germline V gene encodes CDR1 MNHNY and CDR2 SVGAGI (reference sequence). The V end was cut by 8 bases, the J end by 6 bases, with 17 bases between. CDR3 amino acids: CASLPGDLIQPQHF. CDR3 coding DNA: TGTGCCAGCCTCCCTGGAGATCTCATTCAGCCCCAGCATTTT.

This clone was detected a few times. The CDR3 protein is CASSLVSRADTEAFF. The CDR3 DNA follows: TGTGCCAGCAGCTTAGTGTCCAGGGCGGACACTGAAGCTTTCTTT. The chain employs TRBV7-2 and TRBJ1-1, with D tentatively TRBD1 (5 bases). The V gene lost 1 base and the J gene lost 3 bases, with 12 bases spanning the gap. CDR3 size: 15 residues. CDR1 SGHTA and CDR2 FQGNSA come from the germline V gene. Full variable domain (remainder filled in from reference TRBV7-2 and TRBJ1-1): GAGVSQSPSNKVTEKGKDVELRCDPISGHTALYWYRQSLGQGLEFLIYFQGNSAPDKSGLPSDRFSAERTGGSVSTLTIQRTQQEDSAVYLCASSLVSRADTEAFFGQGTRLTVV.

The rearrangement links TRBV5-1 to TRBJ2-7; TRBD1 is a possible D gene (5 bases). Germline CDR1 and CDR2: SGHRS and YFSETQ. The V end lost 1 base, the J end lost 7 bases, and 9 bases lay between the germline ends. The CDR3 is 12 amino acids. The CDR3 DNA follows: TGCGCCAGCAGCTTGCAGGGTTGGGAGCAGTACTTC. Residues: CASSLQGWEQYF. Full variable domain (rest looked up from reference TRBV5-1 and TRBJ2-7): KAGVTQTPRYLIKTRGQQVTLSCSPISGHRSVSWYQQTPGQGLQFLFEYFSETQRNKGNFPGRFSGRQFSNSRSEMNVSTLELGDSALYLCASSLQGWEQYFGPGTRLTVT.

This chain connects TRBV5-1 to TRBJ2-7; a possible D gene is TRBD1 (5 bases). The CDR3 contains 14 residues. V was pared by 2 bases and J by 6 bases, with 15 bases between. The germline V gene encodes CDR1 SGHRS and CDR2 YFSETQ. DNA for the CDR3: TGCGCCAGCAGCTTACCTGTGGGGCCGGGCGAGCAGTACTTC. This encodes CASSLPVGPGEQYF.